This passage covers 18 T cell receptor beta chains from one sample sequenced in a study of blood T cell repertoires in COVID-19. Sequencing was performed with immunoSEQ multiplex PCR; in TCRdb, only in-frame clones are kept and a portion is missing. The top ten clones hold about 0.93% of a sample with about 230,000 clones, roughly 81% of them seen once. Sequenced sample: peripheral blood. The receptor source for this set is a man aged 35-49 years with acute or convalescent COVID-19.

This clone was counted a single time. The rearrangement links TRBV5-5 to TRBJ2-3; 7 bases match TRBD1. CDR1 is SGHKS, CDR2 YYEKEE, per germline (reference sequence). V shed 2 bases and J 0 bases; nucleotides not matched to a gene: 3. This CDR3 spans 15 amino acids. The CDR3 DNA reads TGTGCCAGCAGCTTCGGGACAGTTAGCACAGATACGCAGTATTTT. Protein product: CASSFGTVSTDTQYF.

The count of this clone is one. The genes are TRBV24-1 and TRBJ2-1; D remains unclear. The V end lost 3 bases, the J end lost 1 base, and 15 bases lay between the germline ends. The germline V gene has CDR1 KGHDR and CDR2 SFDVKD. This CDR3 spans 17 amino acids. The CDR3 sequence: CATSDRRSRVSYNEQFF. The CDR3 nucleotides are TGTGCCACCAGTGATCGAAGGTCCCGGGTGTCCTACAATGAGCAGTTCTTC.

This clone was picked up one time. The chain recombines TRBV30 with TRBJ1-5; perhaps TRBD1 as D (6 bases). V was pared by 4 bases and J by 7 bases, with 20 bases between. The germline gives CDR1 GTSNPN, CDR2 SVGIG (reference sequence). CDR3 length equals 15 residues. CDR3 nucleotide sequence: TGTGCCTGGAATCCGGGGGGCGTCGGGGGCCAGCCCCAGCATTTT. This codes for CAWNPGGVGGQPQHF.

The chain recombines TRBV4-2 with TRBJ1-4; D gene uncertain. Per germline, CDR1 LGHNA and CDR2 YNFKEQ. CDR3 length: 14 residues. Trimming left V 0 bases short and J 5 bases short, with 7 bases between. For the CDR3, the DNA is TGTGCCAGCAGCCAAGATTCGGGGAATGAAAAACTGTTTTTT. It translates to CASSQDSGNEKLFF.

The chain recombines TRBV5-7 with TRBJ2-3; D not certain. TRBV5-7 is noted as an ORF with a role that remains uncertain. The CDR3 consists of 13 residues. Trimming stripped 2 bases from V and 2 bases from J, with 6 bases between. The CDR3 nucleotides are TGTGCCAGCAGCTTCCACACCACAGATACGCAGTATTTT. Translation gives CASSFHTTDTQYF.

This rearrangement joins TRBV10-1 to TRBJ2-2; possible D gene TRBD2, 6 bases. CDR1 is WNHNN, CDR2 SYGVQD, per germline (reference sequence). The CDR3 spans 16 residues. V was trimmed by 5 bases and J by 5 bases, leaving 18 bases between them. CDR3 loop: CASSQSRDSSTGELFF. The DNA of the CDR3 is TGCGCCAGCAGTCAATCCCGGGACTCCTCAACCGGGGAGCTGTTTTTT.

The genes are TRBV9 and TRBJ1-2, with D unclear. CDR1 and CDR2 from the germline V gene are SGDLS and YYNGEE. This CDR3 spans 14 amino acids. Trimming pared 0 bases from V and 7 bases from J, leaving 13 bases between. Here the CDR3 reads CASSVDVVSSGYTF. The CDR3 region has the DNA TGTGCCAGCAGCGTAGATGTGGTCTCGAGTGGCTACACCTTC.

This clone was seen more than once but under ten times. The CDR3 reads CASSDPDRDRNEKLFF. CDR3 bases: TGTGCCAGCAGTGACCCGGACAGGGACCGAAATGAAAAACTGTTTTTT. The V and J genes are TRBV6-1 and TRBJ1-4, with 8 bases identical to TRBD1. Germline CDR1 and CDR2: MNHNS and SASEGT. V lost 3 bases and J lost 5; bases outside the gene matches: 8. There are 16 residues in the CDR3.

V and J are TRBV3-1 (or the pseudogene TRBV3-2) and TRBJ2-7; TRBD1 matches 11 bases. This CDR3 is built from 15 residues. Trimming removed 3 bases from V and 3 bases from J; junction bases left unmatched: 4. Germline V gene sequence: CDR1 LGHDT, CDR2 YNNKEL (reference sequence). As DNA, the CDR3 is TGTGCCAGCAGCCATTGGGACAGGGGGGTCTACGAGCAGTACTTC. It specifies CASSHWDRGVYEQYF.

The chain uses TRBV27 and TRBJ2-7; 9 nucleotides line up with TRBD1. Per germline, CDR1 MNHEY and CDR2 SMNVEV (reference sequence). The CDR3 consists of 15 residues. V gave up 5 bases and J gave up 5 bases; unmatched junction bases: 10. CDR3 sequence reads: CASSPGTGQFHEQYF. CDR3 in DNA: TGTGCCAGCAGTCCGGGGACAGGGCAGTTCCACGAGCAGTACTTC.

On this clone itself: Other DNA sequences within the sample encode an identical CDR3. The V gene is TRBV19, the J gene TRBJ2-3, with 7 bases matching TRBD1. The germline CDR1 and CDR2 sequences are LNHDA and SQIVND (reference sequence). This CDR3 comprises 13 residues. With 6 bases clipped from V and 0 bases from J, the junction kept 0 bases outside the gene matches. The CDR3 here is CASRDRSTDTQYF. The CDR3 region has the DNA TGTGCCAGTAGGGACAGGAGCACAGATACGCAGTATTTT.

This clone came up a few times. CDR3 residues: CASSLRSDRGRGEKLFF. For the CDR3, the DNA is TGTGCCAGCAGTCTTCGCTCGGACAGGGGGCGCGGAGAAAAACTGTTTTTT. The chain couples TRBV28 to TRBJ1-4; 11 bases match TRBD1. This CDR3 region has 17 residues. CDR1 and CDR2 from the germline V gene are MDHEN and SYDVKM. V was clipped by 5 bases and J by 8 bases; unmatched bases: 13.

The rearrangement uses TRBV7-2 and TRBJ2-7; a possible D gene is TRBD1 (5 bases). Trimming took 5 bases from V and 4 from J, leaving 15 bases between them. From germline, CDR1 is SGHTA and CDR2 FQGNSA. This CDR3 spans 14 amino acids. The CDR3 region has the DNA TGTGCCAGCAGCCAAGTCTCAGGGAAATACGAGCAGTACTTC. Its protein product is CASSQVSGKYEQYF.

The CDR3 here is CASSPNQRAEGYTF. The CDR3 nucleotides are TGTGCCAGCAGCCCCAATCAGCGGGCGGAGGGCTACACCTTC. The rearrangement joins TRBV14 to TRBJ1-2; D gene unclear. V lost 4 bases, J lost 8 bases, and 17 bases lay in between. Germline loops: CDR1 SGHDN, CDR2 FVKESK. The CDR3 is 14 amino acids.

The chain recombines TRBV3-1 (or the pseudogene TRBV3-2) with TRBJ1-2, with D uncertain. V was clipped by 1 base and J by 2 bases, with 8 bases between them. The CDR3 contains 14 residues. Germline-derived CDR1 and CDR2 are LGHDT and YNNKEL (reference sequence). The CDR3 is CASSQVSGNYGYTF. The DNA for the CDR3 is TGTGCCAGCAGCCAAGTCTCCGGGAACTATGGCTACACCTTC.

J is TRBJ1-2 and V is TRBV5-1, with TRBD1 matching 8 bases. This CDR3 has 15 residues. Unmatched junction bases numbered 7, after V lost 4 bases and J lost 2 bases. Germline V lookup: CDR1 SGHRS, CDR2 YFSETQ. CDR3 protein: CASSSRQGQNYGYTF. CDR3 sequence (DNA): TGCGCCAGCAGCAGCAGACAGGGGCAAAACTATGGCTACACCTTC.

The chain is built from TRBV5-1 and TRBJ1-2; TRBD1 agrees at 7 bases. CDR1 is SGHRS and CDR2 is YFSETQ in the germline V gene. This CDR3 has 15 amino acids. After removal of 4 bases from V and 2 bases from J, the junction contained 8 bases not matched to a gene. The CDR3: CASSPGPGGNYGYTF. The CDR3 DNA sequence: TGCGCCAGCAGCCCAGGTCCAGGGGGGAACTATGGCTACACCTTC.

The rearrangement joins TRBV3-1 (or the pseudogene TRBV3-2) to TRBJ1-5; 8 positions agree with TRBD1. The CDR3 sequence is 16 residues long. Looked up from germline, CDR1 is LGHDT and CDR2 is YNNKEL (reference sequence). Trimming took 5 bases from V and 3 from J; bases not matched to a gene: 9. CDR3 in DNA: TGTGCCAGCAGCTCCCGAGACAGGGGCTTCAATCAGCCCCAGCATTTT. Protein sequence: CASSSRDRGFNQPQHF.